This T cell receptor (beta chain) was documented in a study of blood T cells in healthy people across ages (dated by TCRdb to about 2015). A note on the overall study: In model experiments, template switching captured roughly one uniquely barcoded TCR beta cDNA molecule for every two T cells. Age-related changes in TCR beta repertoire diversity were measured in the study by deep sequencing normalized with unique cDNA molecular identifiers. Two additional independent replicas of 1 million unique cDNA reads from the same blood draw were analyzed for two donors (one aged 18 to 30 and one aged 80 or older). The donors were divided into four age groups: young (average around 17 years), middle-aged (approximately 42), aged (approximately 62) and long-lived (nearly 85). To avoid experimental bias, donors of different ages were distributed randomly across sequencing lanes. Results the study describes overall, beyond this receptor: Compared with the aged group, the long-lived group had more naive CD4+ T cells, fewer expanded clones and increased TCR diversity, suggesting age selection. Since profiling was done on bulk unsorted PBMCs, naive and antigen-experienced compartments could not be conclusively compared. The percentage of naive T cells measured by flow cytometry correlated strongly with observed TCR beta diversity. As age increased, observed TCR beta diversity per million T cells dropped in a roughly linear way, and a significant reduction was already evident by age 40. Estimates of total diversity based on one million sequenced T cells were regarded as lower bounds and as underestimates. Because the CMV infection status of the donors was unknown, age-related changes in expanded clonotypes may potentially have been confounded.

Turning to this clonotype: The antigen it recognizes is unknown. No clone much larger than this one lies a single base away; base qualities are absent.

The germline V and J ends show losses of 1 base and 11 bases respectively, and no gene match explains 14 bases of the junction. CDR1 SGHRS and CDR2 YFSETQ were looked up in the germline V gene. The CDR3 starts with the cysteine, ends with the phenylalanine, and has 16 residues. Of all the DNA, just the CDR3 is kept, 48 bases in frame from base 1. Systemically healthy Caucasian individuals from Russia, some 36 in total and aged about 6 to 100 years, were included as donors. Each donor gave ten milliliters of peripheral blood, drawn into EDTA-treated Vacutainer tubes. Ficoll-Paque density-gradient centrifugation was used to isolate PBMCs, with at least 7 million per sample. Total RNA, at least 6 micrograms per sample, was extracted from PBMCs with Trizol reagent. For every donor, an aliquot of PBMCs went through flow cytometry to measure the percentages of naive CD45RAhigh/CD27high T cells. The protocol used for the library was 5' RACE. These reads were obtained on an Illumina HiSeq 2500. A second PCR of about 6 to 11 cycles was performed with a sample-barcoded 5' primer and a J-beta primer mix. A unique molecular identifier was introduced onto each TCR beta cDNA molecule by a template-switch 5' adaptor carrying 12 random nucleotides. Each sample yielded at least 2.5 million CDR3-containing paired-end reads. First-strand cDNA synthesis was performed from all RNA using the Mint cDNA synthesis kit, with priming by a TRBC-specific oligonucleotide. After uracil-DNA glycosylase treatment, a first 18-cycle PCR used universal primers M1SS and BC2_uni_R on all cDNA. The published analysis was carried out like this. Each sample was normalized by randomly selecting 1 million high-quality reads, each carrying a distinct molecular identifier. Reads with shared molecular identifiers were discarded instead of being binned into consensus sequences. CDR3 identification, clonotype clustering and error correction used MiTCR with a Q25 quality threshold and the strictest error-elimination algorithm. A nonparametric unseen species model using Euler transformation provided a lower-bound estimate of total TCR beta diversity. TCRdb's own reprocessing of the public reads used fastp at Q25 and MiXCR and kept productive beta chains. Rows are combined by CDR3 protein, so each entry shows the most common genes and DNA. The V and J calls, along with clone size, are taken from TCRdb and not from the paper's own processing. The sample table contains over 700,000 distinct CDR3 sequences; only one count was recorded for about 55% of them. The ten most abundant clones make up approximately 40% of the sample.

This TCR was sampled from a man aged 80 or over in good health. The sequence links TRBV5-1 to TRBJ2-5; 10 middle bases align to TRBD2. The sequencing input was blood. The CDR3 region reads CASSLIGTSESDEQYF. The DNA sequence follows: TGCGCCAGCAGCTTGATCGGGACTAGCGAGAGTGATGAGCAGTACTTC.